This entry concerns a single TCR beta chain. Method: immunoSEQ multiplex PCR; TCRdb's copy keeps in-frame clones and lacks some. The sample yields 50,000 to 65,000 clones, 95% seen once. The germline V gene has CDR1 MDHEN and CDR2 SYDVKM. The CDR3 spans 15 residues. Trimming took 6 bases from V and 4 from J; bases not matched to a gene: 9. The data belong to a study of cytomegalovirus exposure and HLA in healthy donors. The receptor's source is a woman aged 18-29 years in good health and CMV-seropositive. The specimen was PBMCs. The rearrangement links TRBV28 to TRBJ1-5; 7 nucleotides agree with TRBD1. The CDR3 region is CASRGGQSYNQPQHF. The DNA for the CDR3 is TGTGCCAGCAGGGGGGGACAGAGCTATAATCAGCCCCAGCATTTT.